Listed below are T cell receptor beta chains from one sample, sequenced in a study of CD8 T cells in ankylosing spondylitis. One entry per CDR3 protein results from TCRdb running MiXCR on the 5' RACE reads. The sample carries about 840,000 distinct CDR3 sequences, around 11% recorded once. Sequencing input: blood, either unsorted or a sorted T cell fraction (not recorded which). Source of these receptors: a male donor with ankylosing spondylitis. Both conserved end residues are part of each CDR3. D genes are given only for firm matches. The size field is filled for only some rows; it gives once, few, many or a size class.

TRBJ1-1,TRBD1,TRBV6-1,NA,CASSRAGGWTEAFF,TGTGCCAGCAGCAGGGCAGGGGGGTGGACTGAAGCTTTCTTT
TRBJ1-2,NA,TRBV6-1,many,CASRRSSPSYGYTF,TGTGCCAGCAGGAGGTCGAGTCCTAGCTATGGCTACACCTTC
TRBJ2-3,TRBD1,TRBV24-1,NA,CATTGDADTQYF,TGTGCCACGACAGGGGATGCAGATACGCAGTATTTT
TRBJ2-7,NA,TRBV20-1,NA,CSAMWGSGSYEQYF,TGCAGTGCTATGTGGGGGTCGGGCTCCTACGAGCAGTACTTC
TRBJ2-7,TRBD1,TRBV7-2,NA,CASTDRDRGSYEQYF,TGTGCCAGCACCGACCGGGACAGGGGATCCTACGAGCAGTACTTC
TRBJ2-1,NA,TRBV6-1,few,CSLGWVNEQFF,TGTTCCCTAGGTTGGGTTAATGAGCAGTTCTTC
TRBJ1-2,NA,TRBV10-3,NA,CAISESITLDYGYTF,TGTGCCATCAGTGAGTCGATTACATTGGACTATGGCTACACCTTC
TRBJ2-4,NA,TRBV20-1,few,CSARGFDKNIQYF,TGCAGTGCTAGAGGGTTTGACAAAAACATTCAGTACTTC
TRBJ2-6,NA,TRBV19,NA,CASSISTGTGANVLTF,TGTGCCAGTAGTATTTCAACAGGGACTGGGGCCAACGTCCTGACTTTC
TRBJ1-6,TRBD1,TRBV29-1,NA,CSVGTGGGSPLHF,TGCAGCGTTGGGACAGGGGGCGGGTCACCCCTCCACTTT
TRBJ1-2,NA,TRBV18,few,CASSLPGGRNDGYTF,TGTGCCAGCTCACTTCCAGGAGGGAGGAACGATGGCTACACCTTC
TRBJ2-7,NA,TRBV20-1,many,CSARVVRGYEQYF,TGCAGTGCGAGAGTGGTGCGGGGCTACGAGCAGTACTTC
TRBJ2-7,NA,TRBV10-3,few,CAISESTDAAYEQYF,TGTGCCATCAGTGAGTCGACTGACGCCGCCTACGAGCAGTACTTC
TRBJ2-3,TRBD1,TRBV4-2,NA,CASSQLLTGGNTQYF,TGTGCCAGCAGCCAACTCTTGACAGGGGGAAATACGCAGTATTTT
TRBJ1-2,NA,TRBV20-1,NA,CSSKGPANYGYTF,TGCAGTAGCAAGGGACCTGCTAACTATGGCTACACCTTC
TRBJ1-1,NA,TRBV20-1,many,CSARDRDKAFF,TGCAGTGCTAGAGATAGAGATAAAGCTTTCTTT
TRBJ2-7,NA,TRBV21-1,NA,CASSSRLTSEQYF,TGTGCCAGCAGCAGCCGACTAACTTCGGAGCAGTACTTC
TRBJ2-3,TRBD2,TRBV27,once,CASRRRLAGGPDTQYF,TGTGCCAGCAGACGTCGACTAGCGGGGGGCCCAGATACGCAGTATTTT
TRBJ2-3,TRBD1,TRBV5-6,NA,CASSRWDREADTQYF,TGTGCCAGCAGCCGATGGGACAGGGAGGCAGATACGCAGTATTTT
TRBJ2-5,TRBD1,TRBV4-2,NA,CASSQVAGGPETQYF,TGTGCCAGCAGCCAAGTGGCAGGGGGCCCAGAGACCCAGTACTTC
TRBJ1-2,TRBD1,TRBV5-1,NA,CASSPQTGSLNYGYTF,TGCGCCAGCAGCCCGCAGACAGGGAGCCTGAACTATGGCTACACCTTC
TRBJ2-5,NA,TRBV5-1,NA,CASSFTGTLGETQYF,TGCGCCAGCAGCTTCACCGGGACGTTGGGGGAGACCCAGTACTTC
TRBJ2-3,NA,TRBV5-1,many,CASSLGQFGTQYF,TGCGCCAGCAGCTTGGGCCAGTTCGGTACGCAGTATTTT
TRBJ2-1,TRBD2,TRBV20-1,NA,CSARPSGPSNEQFF,TGCAGTGCTAGACCTAGCGGTCCTTCAAATGAGCAGTTCTTC
TRBJ2-1,NA,TRBV6-1,NA,CASSLKGTPSYNEQFF,TGTGCCAGCAGCCTAAAGGGGACACCCTCCTACAATGAGCAGTTCTTC
TRBJ1-1,NA,TRBV5-1,few,CASSLEVRTSNTEAFF,TGCGCCAGCAGCTTGGAAGTTCGGACATCAAACACTGAAGCTTTCTTT
TRBJ2-2,NA,TRBV2,NA,CASNAVRTGELFF,TGTGCCAGCAACGCAGTCCGGACCGGGGAGCTGTTTTTT
TRBJ2-3,NA,TRBV6-5,many,CASSYWGGTTDTQYF,TGTGCCAGCAGTTATTGGGGCGGGACCACAGATACGCAGTATTTT
TRBJ1-5,NA,TRBV12-3/TRBV12-4,NA,CASSLGHPLMPQHF,TGTGCCAGCAGTCTCGGACACCCCCTGATGCCCCAGCATTTT
TRBJ2-1,NA,TRBV7-2,NA,CASSLGPLLYNEQFF,TGTGCCAGCAGCTTAGGACCCCTCCTTTACAATGAGCAGTTCTTC
TRBJ2-1,NA,TRBV12-3/TRBV12-4,NA,CASRGERSNNEQFF,TGTGCCAGCAGGGGTGAGCGCAGTAACAATGAGCAGTTCTTC
TRBJ1-6,NA,TRBV20-1,NA,CSTYRAPRAPLHF,TGCAGTACCTATCGGGCCCCTAGGGCACCCCTCCACTTT
TRBJ2-3,NA,TRBV7-2,few,CASRPVAGSTDTQYF,TGTGCCAGCAGACCGGTGGCGGGAAGCACAGATACGCAGTATTTT
TRBJ2-1,NA,TRBV15,few,CATSDPGQGGPDEQFF,TGTGCCACCAGCGATCCGGGACAAGGTGGTCCCGATGAGCAGTTCTTC
TRBJ1-2,NA,TRBV29-1,many,CSATSGGGNYGYTF,TGCAGCGCCACGTCGGGGGGGGGAAACTATGGCTACACCTTC
TRBJ1-1,NA,TRBV5-1,many,CASSLEGLGNTEAFF,TGCGCCAGCAGCTTGGAGGGGTTGGGAAACACTGAAGCTTTCTTT
TRBJ2-5,TRBD2,TRBV4-2,few,CASSPYIAGVGETQYF,TGTGCCAGCAGCCCGTATATAGCGGGAGTCGGGGAGACCCAGTACTTC
TRBJ2-1,NA,TRBV4-3,few,CASSQDLLQFSYNEQFF,TGCGCCAGCAGCCAAGATCTACTCCAGTTTAGCTACAATGAGCAGTTCTTC
TRBJ2-7,NA,TRBV4-3,few,CASSRSPSVYEQYF,TGCGCCAGCAGCCGATCCCCCAGCGTTTACGAGCAGTACTTC
TRBJ2-7,NA,TRBV7-3,NA,CASSLNGALKYEQYF,TGTGCCAGCAGCTTAAACGGGGCCTTAAAATACGAGCAGTACTTC
TRBJ2-1,NA,TRBV11-2,few,CASSLHGIAESSYNEQFF,TGTGCCAGCAGCTTACATGGGATAGCGGAAAGCTCCTACAATGAGCAGTTCTTC
TRBJ2-5,TRBD1,TRBV20-1,NA,CSAGRDREETQYF,TGCAGTGCGGGACGGGACAGGGAAGAGACCCAGTACTTC